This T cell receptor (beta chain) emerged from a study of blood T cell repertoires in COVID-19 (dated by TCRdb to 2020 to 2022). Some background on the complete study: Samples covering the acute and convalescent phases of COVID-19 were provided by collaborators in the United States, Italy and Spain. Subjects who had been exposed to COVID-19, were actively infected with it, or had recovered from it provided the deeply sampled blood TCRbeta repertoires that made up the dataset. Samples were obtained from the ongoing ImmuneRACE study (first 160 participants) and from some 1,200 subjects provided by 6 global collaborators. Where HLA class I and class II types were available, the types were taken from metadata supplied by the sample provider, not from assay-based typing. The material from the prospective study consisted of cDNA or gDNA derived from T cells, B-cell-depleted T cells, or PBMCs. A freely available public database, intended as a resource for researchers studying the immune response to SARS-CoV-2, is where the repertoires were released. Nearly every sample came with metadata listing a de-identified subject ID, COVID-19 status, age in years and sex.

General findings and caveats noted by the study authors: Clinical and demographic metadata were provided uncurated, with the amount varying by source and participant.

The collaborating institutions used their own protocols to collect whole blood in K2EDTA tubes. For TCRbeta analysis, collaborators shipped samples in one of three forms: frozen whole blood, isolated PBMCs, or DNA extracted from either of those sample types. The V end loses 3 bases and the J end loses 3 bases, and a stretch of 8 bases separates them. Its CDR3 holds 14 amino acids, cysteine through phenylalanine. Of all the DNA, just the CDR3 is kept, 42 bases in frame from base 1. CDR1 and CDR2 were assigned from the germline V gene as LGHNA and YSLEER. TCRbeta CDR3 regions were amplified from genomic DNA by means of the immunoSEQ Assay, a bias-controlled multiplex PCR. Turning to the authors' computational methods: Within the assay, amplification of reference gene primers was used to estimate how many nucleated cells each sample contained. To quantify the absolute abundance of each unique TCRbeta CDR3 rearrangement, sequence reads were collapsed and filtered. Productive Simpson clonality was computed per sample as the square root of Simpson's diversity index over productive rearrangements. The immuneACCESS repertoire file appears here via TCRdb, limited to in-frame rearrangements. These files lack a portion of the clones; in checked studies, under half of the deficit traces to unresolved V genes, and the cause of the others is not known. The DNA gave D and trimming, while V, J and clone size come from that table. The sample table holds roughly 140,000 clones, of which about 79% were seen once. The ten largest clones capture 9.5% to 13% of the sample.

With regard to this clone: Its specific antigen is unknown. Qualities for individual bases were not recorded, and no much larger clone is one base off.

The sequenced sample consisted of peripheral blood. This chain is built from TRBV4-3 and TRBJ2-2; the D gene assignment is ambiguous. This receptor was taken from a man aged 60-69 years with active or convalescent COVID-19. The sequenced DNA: TGCGCCAGCAGCCAGAAGCCTTACACCGGGGAGCTGTTTTTT. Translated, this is CASSQKPYTGELFF.